This T cell receptor (beta chain) was sequenced for a study of T-cell memory formation after mild COVID-19. This clonotype was picked up a small number of times. As yet, its antigen is unknown. Researchers used 5'RACE with constant-segment primers to make TCR alpha and TCR beta cDNA libraries that carry sample barcodes and UMIs. TCRdb re-derived calls from the 5' RACE reads in MiXCR, one entry per CDR3 protein. The sample comprises just over 350,000 distinct CDR3 sequences, approximately 15% of which are singletons, and roughly a fifth rests with the top ten. Germline CDR1 is MNHEY and CDR2 is SMNVEV (reference sequence). The ends were cut back, 3 bases at V and 0 bases at J, with 9 bases in the middle. The CDR3 runs to 16 residues. Findings of the study overall: The SARS-CoV-2 specificity of second-wave clones reaching peak at day 37 remained unverified.

V usage is TRBV27 and J usage is TRBJ1-6; no clear D gene. Input material: PBMCs or a T cell subset sorted from them (not recorded which). The receptor comes from a man younger than 35 who had mild COVID-19 (a few samples of this study predate the infection). Cell type and time point are not known. The CDR3 nucleotides read TGTGCCAGCAGTTTCGGGCGGACCTCCTATAATTCACCCCTCCACTTT. It is translated as CASSFGRTSYNSPLHF.